This T cell receptor beta chain is drawn from a study of cytomegalovirus exposure and HLA in healthy donors. V lost 5 bases and J lost 7; bases outside the gene matches: 9. The CDR3 is 16 amino acids. CDR1 MNHEY and CDR2 SMNVEV come from the germline V gene (reference sequence). PCR employed 60 Vbeta and 13 Jbeta primers. Profiled with immunoSEQ multiplex PCR; TCRdb holds only in-frame clones, not every one. The table has some 200,000 clones, approximately 84% seen once. The chain uses TRBV27 and TRBJ1-6; the match to TRBD1 covers 9 bases. The sequence was obtained from a woman between 45 and 65 years old in good health and CMV-seropositive. The sequencing sample was made of PBMCs. CDR3: CASSRTRDRANSPLHF. Written as DNA, the CDR3 is TGTGCCAGCAGTAGAACTCGGGACAGGGCAAATTCACCCCTCCACTTT.